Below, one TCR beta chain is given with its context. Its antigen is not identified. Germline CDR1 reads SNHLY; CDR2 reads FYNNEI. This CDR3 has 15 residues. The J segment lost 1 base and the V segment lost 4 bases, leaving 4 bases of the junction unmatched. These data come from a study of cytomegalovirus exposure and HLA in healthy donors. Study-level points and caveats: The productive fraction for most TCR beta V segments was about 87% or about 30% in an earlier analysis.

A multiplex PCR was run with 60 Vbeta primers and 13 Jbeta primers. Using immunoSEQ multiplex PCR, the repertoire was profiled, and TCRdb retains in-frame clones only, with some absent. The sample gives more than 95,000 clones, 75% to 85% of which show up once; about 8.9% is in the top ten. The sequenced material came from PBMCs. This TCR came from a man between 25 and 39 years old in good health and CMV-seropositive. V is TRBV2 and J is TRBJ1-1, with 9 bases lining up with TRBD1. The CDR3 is CASSGGQGKNTEAFF. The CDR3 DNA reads TGTGCCAGCAGTGGGGGACAGGGTAAGAACACTGAAGCTTTCTTT.